A selection of T cell receptor beta chains follows, all from one sample in a study of STAT5B mutations in CD4+ large granular lymphocyte leukemia. Sequencing used immunoSEQ multiplex PCR; TCRdb keeps in-frame clones, though not all of them. The profile shows around 43,000 clones, approximately 86% of them singletons. The sample comprised CD4+ T cells from blood buffy coats. These receptors all stem from a human donor in good health. Each CDR3 is given with its conserved first and last residue. A D gene is named only where the DNA matches it firmly. Size is stated for part of the rows, as once, few or many counts, or as a class when the clone is expanded.

TRBJ1-2,.,TRBV30,.,CAWSVLPGRRRDYGYTF,TGTGCCTGGAGTGTACTTCCGGGACGAAGACGGGACTATGGCTACACCTTC
TRBJ2-1,.,TRBV28,TRBD2,CASSPPPASGYHEQFF,TGTGCCAGCAGTCCTCCTCCGGCTAGCGGATACCATGAGCAGTTCTTC
TRBJ1-2,.,TRBV7-8,TRBD1,CASSPTGQSYGYTF,TGTGCCAGCAGCCCTACGGGACAGTCGTATGGCTACACCTTC
TRBJ2-6,.,TRBV6-5,.,CASSSGGSGANVLTF,TGTGCCAGCAGTTCAGGGGGGTCTGGGGCCAACGTCCTGACTTTC
TRBJ1-3,.,TRBV6-1,TRBD1,CAGRTGGSRNTIYF,TGTGCCGGCCGAACAGGGGGCTCTAGAAACACCATATATTTT
TRBJ2-3,.,TRBV4-2,TRBD2,CASSQDRGTSGKMAQYF,TGTGCCAGCAGCCAAGATCGAGGGACTAGCGGGAAAATGGCGCAGTATTTT
TRBJ2-3,.,TRBV9,TRBD1,CASRAGQGIDTQYF,TGTGCCAGCAGAGCGGGACAGGGCATAGATACGCAGTATTTT
TRBJ1-2,.,TRBV5-1,.,CASSFRTENYGYTF,TGCGCCAGCAGCTTTCGGACAGAAAACTATGGCTACACCTTC
TRBJ2-6,.,TRBV28,.,CASRTGTPYSSSGANVLTF,TGTGCCAGCAGGACTGGGACCCCTTATTCTAGCTCTGGGGCCAACGTCCTGACTTTC
TRBJ2-7,.,TRBV2,.,CASRLAGPLYEQYF,TGTGCCAGCAGGTTGGCGGGCCCTCTCTACGAGCAGTACTTC
TRBJ1-1,.,TRBV7-8,.,CASSGRGNTEAFF,TGTGCCAGCAGCGGCCGGGGGAACACTGAAGCTTTCTTT
TRBJ2-1,.,TRBV7-9,.,CASSLYTGYNEQFF,TGTGCCAGCAGCTTATATACTGGCTACAATGAGCAGTTCTTC
TRBJ1-2,.,TRBV29-1,.,CSVDGEYRIPYGYTF,TGCAGCGTTGATGGGGAATACAGGATCCCATATGGCTACACCTTC
TRBJ2-2,.,TRBV29-1,.,CSVDPDGTGELFF,TGCAGCGTTGACCCTGATGGTACCGGGGAGCTGTTTTTT
TRBJ1-2,few,TRBV4-3,.,CASSPQKGTSQNYGYTF,TGCGCCAGCAGCCCCCAAAAAGGAACAAGCCAAAACTATGGCTACACCTTC
TRBJ2-7,once,TRBV30,TRBD2,CAWSSLGTSGSTEQYF,TGTGCCTGGAGTTCTCTTGGGACTAGCGGGAGCACCGAGCAGTACTTC
TRBJ2-1,.,TRBV5-6,.,CASSGQGVYNEQFF,TGTGCCAGCAGCGGGCAGGGAGTCTACAATGAGCAGTTCTTC
TRBJ2-5,.,TRBV30,.,CAWSVLYSQETQYF,TGTGCCTGGAGTGTACTCTACAGTCAAGAGACCCAGTACTTC
TRBJ2-7,few,TRBV19,TRBD2,CASSIRTSGSYEQYF,TGTGCCAGTAGTATAAGGACTAGCGGGTCCTACGAGCAGTACTTC
TRBJ2-7,.,TRBV5-1,.,CASSFLRDSSYEQYF,TGCGCCAGCAGCTTCTTACGGGACTCCTCCTACGAGCAGTACTTC
TRBJ1-2,few,TRBV29-1,TRBD1,CSVARDRGNYGYTF,TGCAGCGTTGCCCGGGACAGGGGGAATTATGGCTACACCTTC
TRBJ1-1,.,TRBV6-1,TRBD1,CASKVQGKTKAFF,TGTGCCAGCAAGGTACAGGGGAAGACTAAAGCTTTCTTT
TRBJ2-5,.,TRBV5-6,.,CASSLRRTRETQYF,TGTGCCAGCAGCTTGAGAAGGACCCGGGAGACCCAGTACTTC
TRBJ1-4,.,TRBV4-1,.,CASSQVLGVNEKLFF,TGCGCCAGCAGCCAAGTCCTGGGGGTTAATGAAAAACTGTTTTTT
TRBJ1-2,.,TRBV6-6,TRBD1,CASRGTGANYGYTF,TGTGCCAGCAGGGGGACAGGCGCTAACTATGGCTACACCTTC
TRBJ1-2,.,TRBV19,.,CASTPQGIDGYTF,TGTGCCAGTACCCCCCAGGGGATAGATGGCTACACCTTC
TRBJ1-5,.,TRBV30,.,CAWSPDGDQPQHF,TGTGCCTGGAGTCCAGACGGTGATCAGCCCCAGCATTTT
TRBJ1-1,.,TRBV7-3,.,CASKAAGTLSTEAFF,TGTGCCAGCAAGGCGGCCGGGACCCTGAGCACTGAAGCTTTCTTT
TRBJ2-7,.,TRBV5-4,TRBD2,CASSSLTSGIYEQYF,TGTGCCAGCAGCTCCCTGACTAGCGGGATTTACGAGCAGTACTTC
TRBJ2-3,.,TRBV5-1,TRBD2,CASRPSGSADTQYF,TGCGCCAGCAGGCCTAGCGGGAGTGCAGATACGCAGTATTTT
TRBJ1-5,.,TRBV2,TRBD1,CASSGGQGSQPQHF,TGTGCCAGCAGTGGGGGACAGGGCAGTCAGCCCCAGCATTTT
TRBJ1-3,.,TRBV5-4,.,CASSLNDGPGNTIYF,TGTGCCAGCAGCTTGAACGATGGCCCTGGAAACACCATATATTTT
TRBJ1-2,.,TRBV6-1,TRBD1,CASSVGGQAAYGYTF,TGTGCCAGCAGTGTCGGTGGACAGGCGGCTTATGGCTACACCTTC
TRBJ2-1,.,TRBV5-1,TRBD2,CASSYTSGSSYNEQFF,TGCGCCAGCAGCTATACTAGCGGGAGCTCCTACAATGAGCAGTTCTTC
TRBJ1-2,.,TRBV29-1,.,CSVVSGDYGYTF,TGCAGCGTTGTCTCAGGAGACTATGGCTACACCTTC
TRBJ1-2,.,TRBV29-1,.,CSVDANPHGYTF,TGCAGCGTTGATGCGAATCCCCATGGCTACACCTTC
TRBJ2-5,.,TRBV5-8,TRBD2,CASSIGLAQETQYF,TGTGCCAGCAGCATCGGACTAGCGCAAGAGACCCAGTACTTC
TRBJ1-5,.,TRBV6-1,.,CASRDYLGNQPQHF,TGTGCCAGCAGGGACTATCTTGGGAATCAGCCCCAGCATTTT
TRBJ1-1,.,TRBV25-1,TRBD1,CASSGTGRDTEAFF,TGTGCCAGCAGTGGGACAGGGAGGGACACTGAAGCTTTCTTT
TRBJ2-5,.,TRBV7-2,TRBD1,CASSLGLTGSETQYF,TGTGCCAGCAGCTTGGGCCTGACAGGGTCCGAGACCCAGTACTTC
TRBJ2-7,.,TRBV18,.,CASSPGGGTIDEQYF,TGTGCCAGCTCACCAGGGGGCGGTACGATCGACGAGCAGTACTTC
TRBJ1-1,.,TRBV23-1,.,CASSRLRAQNTEAFF,TGCGCCAGCAGTCGCCTCCGGGCCCAGAACACTGAAGCTTTCTTT
TRBJ2-5,.,TRBV7-2,.,CASSLVLQETQYF,TGTGCCAGCAGCTTAGTCCTGCAAGAGACCCAGTACTTC
TRBJ2-5,.,TRBV27,.,CASMGASETQYF,TGTGCCAGCATGGGAGCGTCGGAGACCCAGTACTTC
TRBJ2-1,once,TRBV7-2,.,CASSPQRYNEQFF,TGTGCCAGCAGCCCCCAGCGGTACAATGAGCAGTTCTTC
TRBJ2-5,.,TRBV5-1,.,CASSLEGQETQYF,TGCGCCAGCAGCTTGGAGGGGCAAGAGACCCAGTACTTC